This T cell receptor (beta chain) stems from a study of blood T cell repertoires in COVID-19. Study in general: COVID-19 samples collected from the United States, Italy and Spain covered acute and convalescent phases. The cDNA or gDNA used as material had been derived from T cells, B-cell-depleted T cells, or PBMCs.

This CDR3 has 15 amino acids. V trimming: 5 bases; J trimming: 2 bases; junction bases outside the gene matches: 9. The germline V gene encodes CDR1 LNHDA and CDR2 SQIVND (reference sequence). Per the original methods: Reference gene primer amplification in the assay estimated nucleated cell counts. The method was immunoSEQ multiplex PCR; TCRdb's version includes in-frame clones alone and lacks a portion of them. The V and J calls and clone size were taken over from that table, and D and trimming were inferred from the DNA. The sample contains about 54,000 clones, 81% of which appear only once. The rearrangement joins TRBV19 to TRBJ2-7; 7 bases map to TRBD1. The sample consisted of peripheral blood. The sequence came from an older woman with acute or convalescent COVID-19. CDR3 protein: CASSQTTGWAYEQYF. The CDR3 DNA reads TGTGCCAGTAGTCAAACGACAGGGTGGGCCTACGAGCAGTACTTC.